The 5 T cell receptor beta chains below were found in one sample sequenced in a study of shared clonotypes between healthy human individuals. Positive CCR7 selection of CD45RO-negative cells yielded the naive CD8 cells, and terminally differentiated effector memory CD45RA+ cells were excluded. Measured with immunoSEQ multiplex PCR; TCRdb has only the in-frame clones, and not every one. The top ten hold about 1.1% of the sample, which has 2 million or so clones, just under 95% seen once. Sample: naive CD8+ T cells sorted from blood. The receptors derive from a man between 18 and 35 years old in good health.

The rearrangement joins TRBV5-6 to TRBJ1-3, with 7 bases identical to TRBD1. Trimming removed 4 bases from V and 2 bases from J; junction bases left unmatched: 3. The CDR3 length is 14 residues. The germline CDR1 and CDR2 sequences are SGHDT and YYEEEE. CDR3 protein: CASSHDRAGNTIYF. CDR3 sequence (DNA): TGTGCCAGCAGCCACGACAGGGCTGGAAACACCATATATTTT.

The CDR3 loop reads CASSQDGSQAVYNEQFF. As DNA, the CDR3 is TGCGCCAGCAGCCAAGATGGTTCCCAGGCGGTCTACAATGAGCAGTTCTTC. The rearrangement uses TRBV4-1 and TRBJ2-1; unclear D gene. The CDR3 loop spans 17 amino acids. Germline lookup yields CDR1 MGHRA and CDR2 YSYEKL. The germline V and J ends were trimmed by 0 bases and 3 bases, with 15 bases remaining between them.

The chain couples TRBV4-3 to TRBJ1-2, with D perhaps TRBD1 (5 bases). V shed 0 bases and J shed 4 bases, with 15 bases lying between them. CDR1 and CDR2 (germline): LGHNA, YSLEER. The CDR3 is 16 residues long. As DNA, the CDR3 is TGCGCCAGCAGCCAAGATACAGTTACAGGCAGCTATGGCTACACCTTC. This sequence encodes CASSQDTVTGSYGYTF.

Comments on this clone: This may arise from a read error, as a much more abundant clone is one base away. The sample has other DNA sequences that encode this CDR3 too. CDR3 sequence: CASSVGGRTEAFF. The DNA of the CDR3 is TGTGCCAGCAGCGTAGGGGGTCGCACTGAAGCTTTCTTT. This chain joins TRBV9 and TRBJ1-1; D uncertain. Germline CDR1 reads SGDLS; CDR2 reads YYNGEE. V gave up 0 bases and J gave up 4 bases, with 7 bases separating them. The CDR3 totals 13 residues.

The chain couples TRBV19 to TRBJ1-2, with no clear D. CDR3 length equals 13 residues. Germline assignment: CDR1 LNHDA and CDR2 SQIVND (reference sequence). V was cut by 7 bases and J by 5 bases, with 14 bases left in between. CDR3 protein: CASMEAQNYGYTF. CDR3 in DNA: TGTGCCAGTATGGAGGCCCAGAATTATGGCTACACCTTC.